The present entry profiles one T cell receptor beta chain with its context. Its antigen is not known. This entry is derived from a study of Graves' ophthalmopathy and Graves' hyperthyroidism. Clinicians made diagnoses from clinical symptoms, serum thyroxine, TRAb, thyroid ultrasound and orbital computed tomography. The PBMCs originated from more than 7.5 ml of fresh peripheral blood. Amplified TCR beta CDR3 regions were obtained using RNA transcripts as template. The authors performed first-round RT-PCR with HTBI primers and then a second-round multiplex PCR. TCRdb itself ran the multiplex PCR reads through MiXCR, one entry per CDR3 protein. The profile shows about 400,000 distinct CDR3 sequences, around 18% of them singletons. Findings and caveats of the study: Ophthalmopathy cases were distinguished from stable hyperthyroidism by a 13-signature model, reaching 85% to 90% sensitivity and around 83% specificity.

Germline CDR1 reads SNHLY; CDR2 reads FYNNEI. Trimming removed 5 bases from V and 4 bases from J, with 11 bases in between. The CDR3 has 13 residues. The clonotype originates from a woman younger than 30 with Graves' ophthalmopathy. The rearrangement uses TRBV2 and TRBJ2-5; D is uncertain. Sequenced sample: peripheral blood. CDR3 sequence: CASSKKLGETQYF. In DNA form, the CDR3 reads TGTGCCAGCAGTAAAAAACTTGGAGAGACCCAGTACTTC.